A selection of T cell receptor beta chains follows, all from one sample in a study of T cell responses to AZD1222 COVID-19 vaccine. Profiled with immunoSEQ multiplex PCR; TCRdb holds only in-frame clones, not every one. This table has around 140,000 clones, about nine tenths appearing once. This material consisted of peripheral blood, taken 28 days after the second AZD1222 dose. Receptor source: an adult who received the AZD1222 COVID-19 vaccine. CDR3s include the opening cysteine and the closing phenylalanine or tryptophan. D genes are given only for firm matches. Only part of the rows carry a size: once, few, many, or a class if the clone is expanded.

V,size,J,D,DNA,CDR3
TRBV6-1,-,TRBJ1-1,-,TGTGCCAGCAGTGAACGACCCCGGACAGTAGCCACTGAAGCTTTCTTT,CASSERPRTVATEAFF
TRBV6-5,-,TRBJ1-6,-,TGTGCCAGCACTCCAACAGGCTATAATTCACCCCTCCACTTT,CASTPTGYNSPLHF
TRBV30,-,TRBJ1-1,-,TGTGCCTGGAGTGTACAGGCCGTCACTGAAGCTTTCTTT,CAWSVQAVTEAFF
TRBV29-1,-,TRBJ1-5,TRBD1,TGCAGCGTTTCACAGGGGCTCGGTCAGCCCCAGCATTTT,CSVSQGLGQPQHF
TRBV14,-,TRBJ2-1,TRBD2,TGTGCCAGCAGCCAAGTTGGCGGGAGCTCCTACAATGAGCAGTTCTTC,CASSQVGGSSYNEQFF
TRBV2,-,TRBJ1-5,-,TGTGCCAGCAGCCACGGGGGGGCTCGCAATCAGCCCCAGCATTTT,CASSHGGARNQPQHF
TRBV7-8,-,TRBJ1-2,-,TGTGCCAGCAGCTTAGATCCAGGGCAAAACTATGGCTACACCTTC,CASSLDPGQNYGYTF
TRBV19,-,TRBJ2-3,TRBD2,TGTGCCAGTAGTATAAATAGCGGGGGGGCCGCAGATACGCAGTATTTT,CASSINSGGAADTQYF
TRBV9,few,TRBJ2-1,-,TGTGCCAGCAGCGTAGGGAACCCCAATGAGCAGTTCTTC,CASSVGNPNEQFF
TRBV10-1,-,TRBJ2-3,-,TGCGCCAGCAGTCCCCGACAGGTCAGCACAGATACGCAGTATTTT,CASSPRQVSTDTQYF
TRBV28,once,TRBJ1-2,-,TGTGCCAGCAGCCGTAGAAACAGGGATGGAGATGGCTACACCTTC,CASSRRNRDGDGYTF
TRBV5-4,-,TRBJ1-6,-,TGTGCCAGCAGCTTTGACAGCTCCTATAATTCACCCCTCCACTTT,CASSFDSSYNSPLHF
TRBV5-6,-,TRBJ2-6,-,TGTGCCAGCAGTTATCCGGCAGACTCTGGGGCCAACGTCCTGACTTTC,CASSYPADSGANVLTF
TRBV5-1,-,TRBJ2-1,-,TGCGCCAGCAGCTTAACAGTAAACAATGAGCAGTTCTTC,CASSLTVNNEQFF
TRBV2,-,TRBJ1-1,-,TGTGCCAGCAGCTTAGCTGAGAACACTGAAGCTTTCTTT,CASSLAENTEAFF
TRBV9,-,TRBJ2-1,-,TGTGCCAGCAGCGTAGAGAGGACGGACAGTAATGAGCAGTTCTTC,CASSVERTDSNEQFF
TRBV19,-,TRBJ1-2,-,TGTGCCAGTAGTATTACAACCTCGAGCTATGGCTACACCTTC,CASSITTSSYGYTF
TRBV12-3/TRBV12-4,-,TRBJ2-1,-,TGTGCCAGCAGTTTTGCACAGAGTGAGCAGTTCTTC,CASSFAQSEQFF
TRBV19,-,TRBJ1-5,-,TGTGCCAGTAGTTTTCAAGCCGATCAGCCCCAGCATTTT,CASSFQADQPQHF
TRBV6-5,once,TRBJ1-2,-,TGTGCCAGCAGTCGACAAGGGTATGGCTACACCTTC,CASSRQGYGYTF
TRBV19,-,TRBJ1-2,-,TGTGCCAGTAGTAAGGGACCTATGGTCGGCTACACCTTC,CASSKGPMVGYTF
TRBV27,-,TRBJ2-2,-,TGTGCCAGCAGTTTATTAAAGGGCTTGGTGGGGGGGCCCCGGGAGCTGTTTTTT,CASSLLKGLVGGPRELFF
TRBV11-1,-,TRBJ2-6,-,TGTGCCAGCAGCTTAGCGGCCAGTAGCTCTGGGGCCAACGTCCTGACTTTC,CASSLAASSSGANVLTF
TRBV6-2/TRBV6-3,-,TRBJ1-5,TRBD1,TGTGCCAGCAGTTATACGGAGGACAGGGGGCATGAGGGCAATCAGCCCCAGCATTTT,CASSYTEDRGHEGNQPQHF
TRBV18,-,TRBJ2-1,-,TGTGCCAGCTCACCAAGAGCGGAGGTCCGAAATGAGCAGTTCTTC,CASSPRAEVRNEQFF
TRBV19,-,TRBJ1-2,-,TGTGCCAGTAACGGCGTTGGAGGCTACACCTTC,CASNGVGGYTF
TRBV7-9,-,TRBJ2-1,TRBD2,TGTGCCAGCAGCTCCCTGGGAGGACTAGCGACCAACAATGAGCAGTTCTTC,CASSSLGGLATNNEQFF
TRBV7-8,-,TRBJ2-1,-,TGTGCCAGCAGTTCTAGTCGGGGCCCTTACAATGAGCAGTTCTTC,CASSSSRGPYNEQFF
TRBV11-3,-,TRBJ2-3,-,TGTGCCAGCAGCTTAGATCTGTCGGCCTTGCTATCCACAGATACGCAGTATTTT,CASSLDLSALLSTDTQYF
TRBV10-3,-,TRBJ1-2,TRBD1,TGTGCCATCAGTGGCGGACAGGCACTATATGGCTACACCTTC,CAISGGQALYGYTF
TRBV7-8,-,TRBJ1-5,-,TGTGCCAGCAGAAGGGGACGGTCCAATCAGCCCCAGCATTTT,CASRRGRSNQPQHF
TRBV5-1,-,TRBJ1-3,TRBD1,TGCGCCAGCAGCTTGGGACAGGGTACGGCTGGAAACACCATATATTTT,CASSLGQGTAGNTIYF
TRBV29-1,-,TRBJ1-1,-,TGCAGCGTACTCGGGGTCAAAGCCGCCCCGAACACTGAAGCTTTCTTT,CSVLGVKAAPNTEAFF
TRBV30,-,TRBJ1-3,-,TGTGCCTGGAGTAGGATCTCTGGAAACACCATATATTTT,CAWSRISGNTIYF
TRBV5-6,-,TRBJ2-3,-,TGTGCCAGCAGCCTCCAGTGGCAACCTCACACAGATACGCAGTATTTT,CASSLQWQPHTDTQYF
TRBV7-9,-,TRBJ2-2,-,TGTGCCAGCAGCTTCGGGGGGGAGCTGTTTTTT,CASSFGGELFF
TRBV9,-,TRBJ2-6,-,TGTGCCAGCAGCGTAGTGGGAGGCTCTGGGGCCAACGTCCTGACTTTC,CASSVVGGSGANVLTF
TRBV7-9,-,TRBJ2-1,TRBD2,TGTGCCAGCAGCTTAGCCGGGACTAGCAGATACAATGAGCAGTTCTTC,CASSLAGTSRYNEQFF
TRBV4-1,-,TRBJ2-2,-,TGCGCCAGCAGCCAAGATCCAAGGACCGCAACCGGGGAGCTGTTTTTT,CASSQDPRTATGELFF
TRBV6-1,-,TRBJ1-2,-,TGTGCCAGCAGTGATAATCCGCGTTATGGCTACACCTTC,CASSDNPRYGYTF
TRBV14,-,TRBJ1-1,-,TGTGCCAGCAGCCAAGAGGGAGGGATGGGCACTGAAGCTTTCTTT,CASSQEGGMGTEAFF
TRBV6-5,-,TRBJ1-5,-,TGTGCCAGCAGTACAGAGAGCAATCAGCCCCAGCATTTT,CASSTESNQPQHF